Each of the 14 T cell receptor beta chains below was sequenced from the same sample in a study of cytomegalovirus exposure and HLA in healthy donors (dated by TCRdb to the late 2010s). Library preparation was by the immunoSEQ multiplex PCR assay. For the multiplex PCR, a mixture combining 60 forward primers for TCR Vbeta segments and 13 reverse primers for TCR Jbeta segments was used. TCRdb's version of the immuneACCESS table is confined to in-frame rearrangements and falls short of the full clone set. An unresolved V gene accounts for under half of the shortfall where checked; the remainder is of unknown origin. In all, the sample holds about 180,000 clones, and about 77% of those were seen once. 2% to 2.5% of the sample is in the top ten clones. The material sequenced was PBMCs. The receptors stem from a woman aged 25 to 39 in good health and CMV-seropositive.

CDR3 DNA sequence: TGTGCCAGTAGTTTCGAGGGCCCTAGCGGTGTCTACAATGAGCAGTTCTTC. Residues: CASSFEGPSGVYNEQFF. This sequence joins TRBV19 and TRBJ2-1; the match to TRBD2 covers 7 bases. There are 17 residues in the CDR3. Germline V gene sequence: CDR1 LNHDA, CDR2 SQIVND (reference sequence). Trimming took 5 bases from V and 3 from J; bases not matched to a gene: 13.

V is TRBV2 and J is TRBJ2-5; 10 nucleotides match TRBD1. This CDR3 has 15 residues. Germline-derived CDR1 and CDR2 are SNHLY and FYNNEI. With V trimmed by 6 bases and J by 0 bases, 4 bases remained unmatched. CDR3 bases: TGTGCCAGCAGCCGGACAGGGGGGTACCAAGAGACCCAGTACTTC. Protein sequence: CASSRTGGYQETQYF.

As regards this clone: Given the absence of the conserved phenylalanine or tryptophan at the CDR3 end, a read error is likely. The DNA is omitted, as the CDR3 cannot be located on it reliably, and the CDR3 follows TCRdb's listing. This chain connects TRBV2 to TRBJ1-1; the DNA was not used to check the table's D call, TRBD1. CDR1 and CDR2 (germline): SNHLY, FYNNEI. The CDR3 sequence runs 11 residues, both termini included. CDR3 amino acids: CASSDPDRALL.

The chain uses TRBV25-1 and TRBJ2-3; D unresolved. The CDR3 contains 16 residues. Germline values: CDR1 MGHDK, CDR2 SYGVNS. V dropped 3 bases and J dropped 2 bases, with 15 bases sitting between them. DNA of the CDR3: TGTGCCAGCAGTGACCCCACAGAAGATCTCACAGATACGCAGTATTTT. Translation: CASSDPTEDLTDTQYF.

This clone occurred many times. The same CDR3 is also encoded by other DNA sequences in this sample. This rearrangement joins TRBV28 to TRBJ1-4, with D tentatively TRBD1 (6 bases). V was trimmed by 5 bases and J by 8 bases, leaving 15 bases between them. CDR1 is MDHEN, CDR2 SYDVKM, per germline. The CDR3 has 14 amino acids. The CDR3 region has the DNA TGTGCCAGCAGTCCGGGACAAGGTCGGGAAAAACTGTTTTTT. The encoded protein is CASSPGQGREKLFF. Complete variable domain (other parts from reference TRBV28 and TRBJ1-4): DVKVTQSSRYLVKRTGEKVFLECVQDMDHENMFWYRQDPGLGLRLIYFSYDVKMKEKGDIPEGYSVSREKKERFSLILESASTNQTSMYLCASSPGQGREKLFFGSGTQLSVL.

The CDR3 loop is CASSRGRGGLFF. The DNA for the CDR3 is TGTGCCAGCAGTCGAGGTAGGGGGGGGCTGTTCTTC. V usage is TRBV6-5 and J usage is TRBJ2-1, with D tentatively TRBD2 (7 bases). Germline V gives CDR1 MNHEY, CDR2 SVGAGI. Trimming took 5 bases from V and 15 from J, leaving 17 bases between them. The CDR3 is made up of 12 amino acids.

Comment on this clone: Other DNA sequences in the same sample also yield this CDR3. The chain employs TRBV11-3 and TRBJ2-3; D gene unclear. Germline CDR1 SGHNT, CDR2 YENEEA. V was pared by 2 bases and J by 5 bases, with 5 bases between. CDR3 size: 12 residues. Here the CDR3 DNA reads TGTGCCAGCAGCTTACGGGTAGATACGCAGTATTTT. Its protein product is CASSLRVDTQYF.

The rearrangement uses TRBV5-5 and TRBJ1-6; perhaps TRBD1 as D (6 bases). The V end was cut by 3 bases, the J end by 7 bases, with 14 bases between. Germline V CDR1 and CDR2: SGHKS, YYEKEE (reference sequence). This CDR3 has 15 residues. CDR3: CASSWLRQGNSPLHF. The CDR3 DNA follows: TGTGCCAGCAGCTGGCTTCGCCAGGGGAATTCACCCCTCCACTTT.

The rearrangement joins TRBV29-1 to TRBJ2-1; 13 nucleotides agree with TRBD2. V was clipped by 8 bases and J by 9 bases; unmatched bases: 7. This CDR3 region has 13 residues. The germline V gene has CDR1 SQVTM and CDR2 ANQGSEA. The CDR3 is CSSRTSGGSEQFF. The CDR3 DNA reads TGCAGCTCACGGACTAGCGGGGGTTCTGAGCAGTTCTTC.

V is TRBV5-1 and J is TRBJ2-3; TRBD1 matches at 11 bases. CDR1 is SGHRS, CDR2 YFSETQ, per germline. The CDR3 length is 14 residues. With V trimmed by 3 bases and J by 4 bases, 1 base remained unmatched. For the CDR3, the DNA is TGCGCCAGCAGCTGGGGACAGGGGGCAGATACGCAGTATTTT. Residues: CASSWGQGADTQYF.

This chain joins TRBV27 and TRBJ1-6, with a tentative D call TRBD1 (5 bases). This CDR3 comprises 15 residues. V was shortened by 2 bases and J by 5 bases, with 10 bases between the two germline ends. Per the germline V gene, CDR1 is MNHEY and CDR2 is SMNVEV (reference sequence). The CDR3 nucleotides are TGTGCCAGCAGTTTACAAGGGGAGGATAATTCACCCCTCCACTTT. Amino acid sequence: CASSLQGEDNSPLHF.

This clone was observed a few times. The chain couples TRBV18 to TRBJ1-5, with no clear D. The V end lost 3 bases, the J end lost 3 bases, and 12 bases lay between the germline ends. The germline V gene encodes CDR1 KGHSH and CDR2 LQKENI. The CDR3 is 15 residues long. This CDR3 reads CASSPLNTLNQPQHF. In DNA form, the CDR3 reads TGTGCCAGCTCACCTCTCAACACCCTCAATCAGCCCCAGCATTTT. The full variable domain, with the rest looked up from reference TRBV18 and TRBJ1-5, is NAGVMQNPRHLVRRRGQEARLRCSPMKGHSHVYWYRQLPEEGLKFMVYLQKENIIDESGMPKERFSAEFPKEGPSILRIQQVVRGDSAAYFCASSPLNTLNQPQHFGDGTRLSIL.

This chain connects TRBV7-2 to TRBJ2-5, with TRBD1 matching over 10 bases. V dropped 1 base and J dropped 5; count of bases not matched to a gene: 4. This CDR3 comprises 15 residues. Germline V gives CDR1 SGHTA, CDR2 FQGNSA. The CDR3 DNA reads TGTGCCAGCAGCTTAGGGGGGACAGGGGCCGAGACCCAGTACTTC. Translated, it gives CASSLGGTGAETQYF.

This chain links TRBV7-3 with TRBJ2-1; 10 bases align to TRBD2. This CDR3 comprises 15 residues. In germline, CDR1 is SGHTA, CDR2 FQGTGA. V dropped 3 bases and J dropped 6; count of bases not matched to a gene: 5. The CDR3 reads CASSFSGGAGNEQFF. The CDR3, as DNA: TGTGCCAGCAGCTTCAGCGGGGGGGCGGGCAATGAGCAGTTCTTC. The entire variable domain, with the rest obtained from reference TRBV7-3 and TRBJ2-1, is as follows: GAGVSQTPSNKVTEKGKYVELRCDPISGHTALYWYRQSLGQGPEFLIYFQGTGAADDSGLPNDRFFAVRPEGSVSTLKIQRTERGDSAVYLCASSFSGGAGNEQFFGPGTRLTVL.